The entry below describes one T cell receptor beta chain. This clone was counted a few times. Its recognized antigen is unknown. No base qualities exist here, and no much larger clone lies one base off it. The study evaluated CTLA-4 blockade (ipilimumab) given together with focal radiation therapy in patients who had chemo-refractory metastatic non-small-cell lung cancer. This specimen belongs to a study of radiotherapy plus CTLA-4 blockade in lung cancer (dated by TCRdb to the late 2010s). For the study in its entirety: Among enrolled patients, under 20% had an objective response and roughly 31% reached disease control. The study at large found these results: After treatment with radiotherapy and ipilimumab, TCR clones that originated in tumors expanded in peripheral blood. The strongest predictors of response were reported to be early dynamic shifts in blood T cell clones along with a rise in serum interferon-beta following radiation.

The CDR3 starts with the cysteine, ends with the phenylalanine, and has 11 residues. The read is trimmed to its CDR3 DNA, 33 bases read in frame from base 1. Library preparation employed the immunoSEQ multiplex PCR assay. TCRdb re-hosts the immuneACCESS table, in-frame sequences only. Its copies lack some clones; in the studies checked, an unresolved V gene accounts for under half of them, and the cause for the rest is not known. A total of around 99,000 clones appear in this sample, around 88% of them only once. Of the sample, approximately 5% falls within the top ten clones. The V and J genes are TRBV21-1 and TRBJ1-3. TRBV21-1 represents a pseudogene. This material consisted of peripheral blood, taken from a patient treated with radiotherapy plus ipilimumab. This receptor was identified in a human donor with non-small cell lung cancer that progressed on radiotherapy plus ipilimumab. This receptor has the CDR3 CASSPKSRPGF. The DNA sequence is TGTGCCAGCAGCCCTAAGTCTAGACCGGGATTT.